This TCR beta chain originates from a study of early T cells in non-severe SARS-CoV-2 infection. Across the study: Bulk RNA taken from unsorted whole blood was sequenced, leaving chains unpaired. General observations from the study: Clonotype matching in VDJdb favored anti-spike CD8 responses and did not capture private and CD4 specificities.

CDR1 is SGHVS, CDR2 FQNEAQ, per germline. The trim removed 1 base at V and 1 base at J, leaving 8 bases unmatched. CDR3 length equals 17 residues. MiXCR, applied by TCRdb to the 5' RACE reads, yields one record per CDR3 protein. The repertoire consists of tens of thousands of distinct CDR3 sequences, with roughly 9.9% occurring once and the leading ten covering around 10%. This clonotype was seen repeatedly, ten times or more. Its antigen is not identified. The clonotype was recovered from an adult who was a healthcare worker with PCR-confirmed SARS-CoV-2 infection or an uninfected control (not recorded which). The chain has TRBV7-8 and TRBJ2-5; 8 nucleotides match TRBD2. Sequencing input: whole blood. Here the CDR3 DNA reads TGTGCCAGCAGCTTAGTCCGTGGAGCGGGGGTCCAAGAGACCCAGTACTTC. The encoded protein is CASSLVRGAGVQETQYF.